The T cell receptor beta chain under discussion was sequenced for a study of identical twins. The V end lost 0 bases, the J end lost 8 bases, and 13 bases lay between the germline ends. This CDR3 contains 14 residues. The germline CDR1 and CDR2 sequences are MNHEY and SVGAGI. In every case, the donor was a healthy Caucasian. A universal primer site was created by template switching, with the cDNA bearing unique molecular identifiers. Each CDR3 protein is one row after TCRdb ran MiXCR on the 5' RACE reads. Of roughly 710,000 distinct CDR3 sequences in the sample, 5.5% to 7.5% were seen once. The sequence derives from a man younger than 35 in good health. Sequencing used naive T cells sorted from blood. The gene calls are TRBV6-5 and TRBJ1-2; no firm D call. The CDR3 loop is CASSYSMVGRGYTF. The CDR3 DNA is TGTGCCAGCAGTTACTCGATGGTCGGTCGGGGCTACACCTTC.